A selection of T cell receptor beta chains follows, all from one sample in a study of T cell changes during pregnancy in multiple sclerosis. Repertoires were generated with immunoSEQ multiplex PCR, while TCRdb's copy carries only in-frame clones and drops some. The repertoire has about 41,000 clones, 80% to 90% of them found once; the top ten carry about 0.6%. The sequencing used CD4+ T cells from peripheral blood mononuclear cells, collected in the first trimester of pregnancy. The source is a female donor with multiple sclerosis, enrolled in a pregnancy study. Both conserved end residues are part of each CDR3. Each record gives: V gene, clone size, J gene, D gene, CDR3 DNA, CDR3 protein. The D gene is left open where the match is weak. Part of the rows lack a size; the others show once, few, many or a class for expanded clones.

TRBV12-5	NA	TRBJ2-1	TRBD2	TGTGCTAGTGCCCAAAAGCGGGAGAGCTCCTACAATGAGCAGTTCTTC	CASAQKRESSYNEQFF
TRBV25-1	NA	TRBJ1-1	NA	TGTGCCAGCAGTGATCCAGGGGTTATGAACACTGAAGCTTTCTTT	CASSDPGVMNTEAFF
TRBV11-2	NA	TRBJ1-1	NA	TGTGCCAGCAGAGCGACAGGATTGAACACTGAAGCTTTCTTT	CASRATGLNTEAFF
TRBV19	NA	TRBJ2-7	NA	TGTGCCAGTAGTATAGGATCCTCGAGGAACGAGCAGTACTTC	CASSIGSSRNEQYF
TRBV6-5	NA	TRBJ2-3	NA	TGTGCCAGCAGCAAAAGAGAGGGCACAGATACGCAGTATTTT	CASSKREGTDTQYF
TRBV29-1	NA	TRBJ2-1	TRBD2	TGCAGCGGCAAGGTGTGGGAGGGCCTAAATGAGCAGTTCTTC	CSGKVWEGLNEQFF
TRBV5-6	NA	TRBJ2-3	TRBD2	TGTGCCAGCAGCAGCGGGACTAGCGGGAGCCCCTTCACAGATACGCAGTATTTT	CASSSGTSGSPFTDTQYF
TRBV6-5	NA	TRBJ2-2	NA	TGTGCCAGCATCGCGCCGGAGACCGGGGAGCTGTTTTTT	CASIAPETGELFF
TRBV13	NA	TRBJ1-1	NA	TGTGCCAGCAGCCACTGGGGCGCGGACACTGAAGCTTTCTTT	CASSHWGADTEAFF
TRBV2	NA	TRBJ2-7	NA	TGTGCCAGCAGTGAAGCGCTGAGAGTTCCCTACGAGCAGTACTTC	CASSEALRVPYEQYF
TRBV14	NA	TRBJ2-7	TRBD1	TGTGCCAGCAGCCAAGAGACAGGGAGAACCTACGAGCAGTACTTC	CASSQETGRTYEQYF
TRBV19	NA	TRBJ1-1	TRBD1	TGTGCCAGTAGTATCAGGGGACAGGGGGACACTGAAGCTTTCTTT	CASSIRGQGDTEAFF
TRBV28	NA	TRBJ2-1	TRBD2	TGTGCCAGCAGCTTGGGACTAGCGGTTATTGAGCAGTTCTTC	CASSLGLAVIEQFF
TRBV2	NA	TRBJ2-3	NA	TGTGCCAGCAGTGGGGGAGAGGCTGAAACGCAGTATTTT	CASSGGEAETQYF
TRBV30	once	TRBJ1-6	NA	TGTGCCTGGACAAAGGTGGCAGGGAATTCACCCCTCCACTTT	CAWTKVAGNSPLHF
TRBV7-9	NA	TRBJ1-2	NA	TGTGCCAGCAGCTTAGCACAGAACTATGGCTACACCTTC	CASSLAQNYGYTF
TRBV6-5	NA	TRBJ1-2	NA	TGTGCCAGCACGGGGGGCAAAGACTATGGCTACACCTTC	CASTGGKDYGYTF
TRBV29-1	NA	TRBJ2-7	TRBD1	TGCAGCGTCCCGGGAGGACAGGGGGATTCCTACGAGCAGTACTTC	CSVPGGQGDSYEQYF
TRBV18	few	TRBJ1-1	NA	TGTGCCAGCTCTCGGACAGCCCTTCCCCAAACTGAAGCTTTCTTT	CASSRTALPQTEAFF
TRBV27	NA	TRBJ2-3	TRBD1	TGTGCCAGCAGCCCCGACAGGGGAAAGGATACGCAGTATTTT	CASSPDRGKDTQYF
TRBV11-3	once	TRBJ2-7	TRBD2	TGTGCCAGCAGCTTAACGGGTAGCGGGGGGACCTACGAGCAGTACTTC	CASSLTGSGGTYEQYF
TRBV29-1	NA	TRBJ2-1	NA	TGCAGCGTTGAAGATCAGGGCCGCGCCTACAATGAGCAGTTCTTC	CSVEDQGRAYNEQFF
TRBV27	NA	TRBJ1-2	TRBD1	TGTGCCAGCAGTACTACCCCTATGGACAGGGCCTATGGCTACACCTTC	CASSTTPMDRAYGYTF
TRBV27	NA	TRBJ2-3	TRBD1	TGTGCCAGCAGTCCCCGGGCCGGGACAGGGTTAGATACGCAGTATTTT	CASSPRAGTGLDTQYF
TRBV7-9	NA	TRBJ2-7	NA	TGTGCCAGCAGGACAGGACCCTACGAGCAGTACTTC	CASRTGPYEQYF
TRBV7-2	NA	TRBJ2-7	TRBD1	TGTGCCAGCAGCTTAGAACAGGGGAATGCCTACGAGCAGTACTTC	CASSLEQGNAYEQYF
TRBV4-1	NA	TRBJ2-2	TRBD2	TGCGCCAGCAGCCAAGAACGAGCGGGGCGTACCGGGGAGCTGTTTTTT	CASSQERAGRTGELFF
TRBV27	NA	TRBJ2-7	NA	TGTGCCAGCAGTAAAGGCTCTTGGGGGCGCAGAGTTACCTACGAGCAGTACTTC	CASSKGSWGRRVTYEQYF
TRBV7-2	NA	TRBJ1-1	NA	TGTGCCAGCAGCCCCCTCGGGGTCGGGACTGAAGCTTTCTTT	CASSPLGVGTEAFF
TRBV14	few	TRBJ2-1	TRBD1	TGTGCCAGCAACCGGGACAGATACAATGAGCAGTTCTTC	CASNRDRYNEQFF
TRBV2	few	TRBJ2-4	NA	TGTGCCAGCAGCGAGGCCCGAGCCAAAAACATTCAGTACTTC	CASSEARAKNIQYF
TRBV6-6	NA	TRBJ1-1	NA	TGTGCCAGCAGTTCCCCCGTGGGGGGCACTGAAGCTTTCTTT	CASSSPVGGTEAFF
TRBV28	NA	TRBJ2-7	TRBD2	TGTGCCAGCAGTTGGACTAGCGGGACCTACTACGAGCAGTACTTC	CASSWTSGTYYEQYF
TRBV5-1	NA	TRBJ2-1	TRBD1	TGCGCCAGCAGCTTAGGGACAGCGAGAAATGAGCAGTTCTTC	CASSLGTARNEQFF
TRBV5-4	NA	TRBJ1-4	TRBD1	TGTGCCAGCAGCGAGGGACAGGGTAGGGAAAAACTGTTTTTT	CASSEGQGREKLFF
TRBV5-1	NA	TRBJ2-7	TRBD2	TGCGCCAGCAGCTTTGGGACTAGCGGAATAAACGAGCAGTACTTC	CASSFGTSGINEQYF
TRBV9	NA	TRBJ2-1	NA	TGTGCCAGCAGCGTAGACTCTCCCTCCTACGCAGAGCAGTTCTTC	CASSVDSPSYAEQFF
TRBV7-9	NA	TRBJ1-2	TRBD1	TGTGCCAGCCGGGGACAGTCCGTCTATGGCTACACCTTC	CASRGQSVYGYTF
TRBV19	NA	TRBJ2-2	TRBD2	TGTGCCAGTAGTATTCCCGGGAGGGCCACCGGGGAGCTGTTTTTT	CASSIPGRATGELFF
TRBV2	NA	TRBJ1-5	NA	TGTGCCAGCAGTGAATTCCTCCTAGCTAGCAATCAGCCCCAGCATTTT	CASSEFLLASNQPQHF
TRBV6-5	NA	TRBJ1-2	TRBD1	TGTGCCAGCAGTTACCGGGACAGGGGTTATGGCTACACCTTC	CASSYRDRGYGYTF
TRBV5-1	NA	TRBJ2-7	NA	TGCGCCAGCAGCTTGGGGACCCGCGAGGGAAGCTACGAGCAGTACTTC	CASSLGTREGSYEQYF
TRBV6-1	NA	TRBJ1-2	TRBD1	TGTGCCAGCAGTGAAGACTCAGGGGGCGGCTATGGCTACACCTTC	CASSEDSGGGYGYTF
TRBV10-3	NA	TRBJ1-1	TRBD1	TGTGCCATCAGCCCCAGAGGACAGGCGGATAACACTGAAGCTTTCTTT	CAISPRGQADNTEAFF
TRBV5-1	NA	TRBJ2-3	NA	TGCGCCAGCAGCTTGGCTCTAGCCGGAGATACGCAGTATTTT	CASSLALAGDTQYF
TRBV4-3	NA	TRBJ1-4	NA	TGCGCCAGCAGCCCTATGGGAGGGTTGAGTGAAAAACTGTTTTTT	CASSPMGGLSEKLFF
TRBV27	NA	TRBJ1-2	TRBD1	TGTGCCAGCAGTTTAAGGTCGCGGGTTGGGACAGCCTCGGGTGGCTACACCTTC	CASSLRSRVGTASGGYTF
TRBV6-5	NA	TRBJ2-7	TRBD2	TGTGCCAGCAGGGACCTTAGCGGGAGGGGGTACGAGCAGTACTTC	CASRDLSGRGYEQYF
TRBV2	NA	TRBJ2-1	TRBD2	TGTGCCAGCAGTGCTGGACTAGCGGGAGCTTATGAGCAGTTCTTC	CASSAGLAGAYEQFF
TRBV19	NA	TRBJ2-1	TRBD2	TGTGCCAGTAGTGGACGGACTAGCGGGAGGGTAGTGAGCTACAATGAGCAGTTCTTC	CASSGRTSGRVVSYNEQFF
TRBV23-1	NA	TRBJ2-5	TRBD2	TGCGCCAGCAGTCCAAGACTAGCGGGAGGGTTAGAGACCCAGTACTTC	CASSPRLAGGLETQYF
TRBV27	NA	TRBJ2-7	NA	TGTGCCAGCAGTGCAACACTAGTCTCCTACGAGCAGTACTTC	CASSATLVSYEQYF
TRBV30	NA	TRBJ1-2	TRBD1	TGTGCCTGGAGTGGGGGCGACAGGGTATATGGCTACACCTTC	CAWSGGDRVYGYTF
TRBV18	NA	TRBJ2-2	TRBD2	TGTGCCAGCTCACCCAGACTAGCGGCCGGGGAGCTGTTTTTT	CASSPRLAAGELFF
TRBV7-3	NA	TRBJ2-1	TRBD2	TGTGCCAGCAGCTTAACGGCTAGCGGGACTCCCTATGAGCAGTTCTTC	CASSLTASGTPYEQFF
TRBV6-4	few	TRBJ2-2	TRBD2	TGTGCCAGCAGTGACGGGACTAGCGGGAACACCGGGGAGCTGTTTTTT	CASSDGTSGNTGELFF
TRBV6-6	NA	TRBJ2-2	TRBD1	TGTGCCAGCAGTTACTTGGGGGGACAGGTCGGGGAGCTGTTTTTT	CASSYLGGQVGELFF
TRBV4-2	NA	TRBJ2-3	TRBD2	TGTGCCAGCAGCCAGGAACTAGCGGGAGTATCCTCCCGCACAGATACGCAGTATTTT	CASSQELAGVSSRTDTQYF
TRBV4-1	NA	TRBJ1-2	NA	TGCGCCAGCAGCCAAGGAGAAGCGAGGGACTATGGCTACACCTTC	CASSQGEARDYGYTF
TRBV6-6	NA	TRBJ2-7	NA	TGTGCCAGCAGTTACTCTAAGGGGCCAGGCTCCTACGAGCAGTACTTC	CASSYSKGPGSYEQYF